The 8 T cell receptor beta chains below all came from one sample that was sequenced in a study of T cells in Graves' hyperthyroidism and ophthalmopathy. RNA transcripts served as the template for amplifying TCR beta CDR3 regions. HTBI primers were used for first-round RT-PCR of the TCR CDR3. TCRdb analysed the multiplex PCR reads with MiXCR anew, one entry per CDR3 protein. The table includes almost 350,000 distinct CDR3 sequences, about a sixth detected once. Sequencing was performed on blood. These receptors were obtained from a middle-aged woman with Graves' ophthalmopathy.

This clonotype was seen a handful of times. The chain has TRBV13 and TRBJ2-2, with a weak D call TRBD2 (7 bases). V was clipped by 6 bases and J by 7 bases, with 18 bases between them. Germline lookup yields CDR1 PRHDT and CDR2 FYEKMQ (reference sequence). CDR3 length: 15 amino acids. CDR3 amino acids: CASRTAGAISGELFF. In nucleotides, the CDR3 is TGTGCCAGCAGAACCGCGGGGGCGATAAGCGGGGAGCTGTTTTTT.

This clonotype has a count of ten or more. The chain carries TRBV27 and TRBJ1-5; D is unresolved. Per the germline V gene, CDR1 is MNHEY and CDR2 is SMNVEV (reference sequence). V lost 3 bases to trimming and J lost 6 bases, with 15 bases between them. CDR3 length: 15 amino acids. The DNA of the CDR3 is TGTGCCAGCAGTTTTCGGTCGGGAATGGGTCAGCCCCAGCATTTT. This codes for CASSFRSGMGQPQHF.

This clonotype was detected ten times or more. This chain links TRBV11-2 with TRBJ2-5; 11 nucleotides agree with TRBD2. The CDR3 sequence is 18 residues long. V shed 2 bases and J 3 bases; nucleotides not matched to a gene: 11. Germline values: CDR1 SGHAT, CDR2 FQNNGV. The CDR3 DNA reads TGTGCCAGCAGCTTAAGGTTGGGGACTAGCGGAGCTGAAGAGACCCAGTACTTC. Translation gives CASSLRLGTSGAEETQYF.

CDR3 sequence: CASSVDRPGELFF. In DNA, the CDR3 is TGTGCCAGCAGCGTAGATCGACCCGGGGAGCTGTTTTTT. This chain joins TRBV9 and TRBJ2-2, with D unresolved. Trimming cost V 0 bases and J 6 bases, with 6 bases left between them. This CDR3 comprises 13 residues. Per germline, CDR1 SGDLS and CDR2 YYNGEE.

This clonotype came up many times. This chain's CDR3 is CASSSDGLYGYTF. In DNA form, the CDR3 reads TGCGCCAGCAGCTCGGACGGACTCTATGGCTACACCTTC. This chain uses TRBV5-1 with TRBJ1-2, with no clear D. Germline CDR1 reads SGHRS; CDR2 reads YFSETQ. V was cut by 3 bases and J by 4 bases, with 10 bases left in between. This CDR3 comprises 13 residues.

This clonotype was seen only a few times. Given the absence of the conserved phenylalanine or tryptophan at the CDR3 end, a read error is likely. V gene TRBV7-2 combines with J gene TRBJ1-5; D uncertain. This CDR3 has 14 amino acids. Per germline, CDR1 SGHTA and CDR2 FQGNSA. Trimming removed 5 bases at V and 4 bases at J, with 12 bases between. CDR3 sequence reads: CASSPTPGNQPQHS. In DNA, the CDR3 is TGTGCCAGCAGCCCCACCCCTGGGAATCAGCCCCAGCATTCT.

This clonotype was counted many times. The chain couples TRBV7-2 to TRBJ2-5; the D gene is possibly TRBD1 (6 bases). Trimming removed 4 bases at V and 2 bases at J, with 11 bases between. This CDR3 is 14 amino acids long. Germline V gene data show CDR1 as SGHTA and CDR2 as FQGNSA. The CDR3 DNA reads TGTGCCAGCAGCTCCCGGGACATACAAGAGACCCAGTACTTC. This sequence encodes CASSSRDIQETQYF.

This clonotype was recorded at least ten times. This sequence joins TRBV6-2 or TRBV6-3 and TRBJ2-7; D is undetermined. Trimming shortened V by 4 bases and J by 3 bases, and 19 bases separated the two germline ends. CDR3 size: 16 residues. Germline V gene sequence: CDR1 MNHEY, CDR2 SVGEGT. The CDR3: CASSSSRVQPNYEQYF. CDR3 coding DNA: TGTGCCAGCAGTTCCTCTCGAGTCCAGCCCAACTACGAGCAGTACTTC.